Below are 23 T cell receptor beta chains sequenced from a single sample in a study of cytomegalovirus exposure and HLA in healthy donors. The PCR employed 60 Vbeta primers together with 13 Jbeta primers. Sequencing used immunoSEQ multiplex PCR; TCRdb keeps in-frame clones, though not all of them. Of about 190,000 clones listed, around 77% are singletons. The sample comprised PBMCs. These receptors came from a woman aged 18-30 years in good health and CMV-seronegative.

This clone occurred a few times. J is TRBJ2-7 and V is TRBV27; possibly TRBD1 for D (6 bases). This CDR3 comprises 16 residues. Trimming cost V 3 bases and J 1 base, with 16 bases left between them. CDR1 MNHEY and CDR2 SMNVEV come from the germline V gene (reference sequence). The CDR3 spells CASSFLGQSLSYEQYF. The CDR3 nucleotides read TGTGCCAGCAGTTTTTTGGGACAAAGTCTATCCTACGAGCAGTACTTC.

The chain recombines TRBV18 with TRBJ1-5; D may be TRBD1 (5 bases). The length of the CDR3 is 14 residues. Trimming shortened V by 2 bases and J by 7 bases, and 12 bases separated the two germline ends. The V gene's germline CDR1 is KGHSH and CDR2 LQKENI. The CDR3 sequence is CASSPVQGYQPQHF. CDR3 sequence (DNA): TGTGCCAGCTCACCAGTGCAGGGATACCAGCCCCAGCATTTT.

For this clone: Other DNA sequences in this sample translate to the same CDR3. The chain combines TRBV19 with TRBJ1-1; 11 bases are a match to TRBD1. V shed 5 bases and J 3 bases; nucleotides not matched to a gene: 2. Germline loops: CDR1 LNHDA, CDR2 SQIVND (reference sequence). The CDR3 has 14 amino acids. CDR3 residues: CASSLGQGDTEAFF. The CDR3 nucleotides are TGTGCCAGTAGTTTGGGACAGGGGGACACTGAAGCTTTCTTT.

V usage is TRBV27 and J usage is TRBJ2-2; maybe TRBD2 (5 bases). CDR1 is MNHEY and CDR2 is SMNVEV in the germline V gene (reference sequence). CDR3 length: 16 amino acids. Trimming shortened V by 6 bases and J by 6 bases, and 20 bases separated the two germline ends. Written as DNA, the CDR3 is TGTGCCAGCAGAAACGGGGTACTAGTAACTTCCGGGGAGCTGTTTTTT. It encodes CASRNGVLVTSGELFF.

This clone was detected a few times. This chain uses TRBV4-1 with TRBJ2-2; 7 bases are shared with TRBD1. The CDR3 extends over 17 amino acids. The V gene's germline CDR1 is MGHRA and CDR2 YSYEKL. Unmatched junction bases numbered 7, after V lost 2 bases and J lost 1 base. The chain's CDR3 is CASSQTGRGQNTGELFF. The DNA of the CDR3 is TGCGCCAGCAGCCAAACGGGAAGGGGGCAGAACACCGGGGAGCTGTTTTTT.

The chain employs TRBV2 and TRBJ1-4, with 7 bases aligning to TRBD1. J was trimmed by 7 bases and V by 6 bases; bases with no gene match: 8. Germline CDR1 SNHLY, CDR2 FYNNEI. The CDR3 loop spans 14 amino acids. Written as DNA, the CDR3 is TGTGCCAGCAGACGACAGGGTGAGGGTGAAAAACTGTTTTTT. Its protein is CASRRQGEGEKLFF.

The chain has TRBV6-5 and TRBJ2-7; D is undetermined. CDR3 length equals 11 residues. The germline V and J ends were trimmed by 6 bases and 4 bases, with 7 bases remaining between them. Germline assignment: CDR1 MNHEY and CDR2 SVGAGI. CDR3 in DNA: TGTGCCAGCAGACTACTTTACGAGCAGTACTTC. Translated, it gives CASRLLYEQYF.

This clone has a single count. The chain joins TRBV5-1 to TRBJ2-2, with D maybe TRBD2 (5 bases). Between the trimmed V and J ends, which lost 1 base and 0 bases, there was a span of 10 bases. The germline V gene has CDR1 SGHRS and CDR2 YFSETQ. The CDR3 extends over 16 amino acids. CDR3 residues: CASSLYSGANTGELFF. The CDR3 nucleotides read TGCGCCAGCAGCTTGTACAGCGGAGCGAACACCGGGGAGCTGTTTTTT. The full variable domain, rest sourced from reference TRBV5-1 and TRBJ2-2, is KAGVTQTPRYLIKTRGQQVTLSCSPISGHRSVSWYQQTPGQGLQFLFEYFSETQRNKGNFPGRFSGRQFSNSRSEMNVSTLELGDSALYLCASSLYSGANTGELFFGEGSRLTVL.

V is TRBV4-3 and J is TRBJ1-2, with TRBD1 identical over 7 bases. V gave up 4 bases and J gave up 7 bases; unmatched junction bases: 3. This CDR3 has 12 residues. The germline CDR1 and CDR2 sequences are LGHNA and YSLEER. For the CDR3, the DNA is TGCGCCAGCAGCCGACAGGGATTTGGCTACACCTTC. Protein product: CASSRQGFGYTF.

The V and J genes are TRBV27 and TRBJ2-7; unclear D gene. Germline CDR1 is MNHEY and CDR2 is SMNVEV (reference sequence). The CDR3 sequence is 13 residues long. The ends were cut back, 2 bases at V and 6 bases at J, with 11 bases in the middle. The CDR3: CASSLESFSEQYF. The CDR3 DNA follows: TGTGCCAGCAGTTTAGAGTCGTTTTCCGAGCAGTACTTC.

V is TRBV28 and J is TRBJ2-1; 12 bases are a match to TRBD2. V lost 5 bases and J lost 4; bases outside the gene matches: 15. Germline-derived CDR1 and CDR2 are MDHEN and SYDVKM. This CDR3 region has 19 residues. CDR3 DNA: TGTGCCAGCAGTCTATTGGGACTAGCGGGTGGAGGGACTTACAATGAGCAGTTCTTC. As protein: CASSLLGLAGGGTYNEQFF.

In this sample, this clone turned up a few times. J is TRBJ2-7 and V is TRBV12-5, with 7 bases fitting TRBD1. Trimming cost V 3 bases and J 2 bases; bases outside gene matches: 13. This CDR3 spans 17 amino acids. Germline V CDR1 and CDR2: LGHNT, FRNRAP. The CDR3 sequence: CASGFSVEGQEAYEQYF. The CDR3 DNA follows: TGTGCTAGTGGTTTTTCTGTAGAAGGACAGGAGGCCTACGAGCAGTACTTC.

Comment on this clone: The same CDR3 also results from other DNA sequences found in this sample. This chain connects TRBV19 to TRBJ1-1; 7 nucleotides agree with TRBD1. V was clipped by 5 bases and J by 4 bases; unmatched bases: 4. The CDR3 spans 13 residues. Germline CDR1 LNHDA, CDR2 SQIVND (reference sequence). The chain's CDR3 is CASSANRGTEAFF. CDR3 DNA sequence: TGTGCCAGTAGTGCGAACAGGGGCACTGAAGCTTTCTTT.

CDR3 amino acids: CATSRVDGGSSRTEAFF. DNA for the CDR3: TGTGCCACCAGCAGAGTGGATGGGGGGTCCAGCCGGACTGAAGCTTTCTTT. V gene TRBV15 combines with J gene TRBJ1-1, with a weak D call TRBD1 (5 bases). Germline V gene sequence: CDR1 LNHNV, CDR2 YYDKDF (reference sequence). There are 17 residues in the CDR3. V lost 1 base and J lost 5, with 20 bases in between. The full variable domain, completed using reference TRBV15 and TRBJ1-1, is DAMVIQNPRYQVTQFGKPVTLSCSQTLNHNVMYWYQQKSSQAPKLLFHYYDKDFNNEADTPDNFQSRRPNTSFCFLDIRSPGLGDTAMYLCATSRVDGGSSRTEAFFGQGTRLTVV.

Here the CDR3 DNA reads TGTGCCAGCGTCCCGCCAGGGGCTGGGGGCTACACCTTC. This sequence encodes CASVPPGAGGYTF. The rearrangement joins TRBV28 to TRBJ1-2; TRBD1 is a possible D gene (6 bases). The CDR3 loop spans 13 amino acids. Germline values: CDR1 MDHEN, CDR2 SYDVKM. Trimming left V 8 bases short and J 8 bases short, with 18 bases between.

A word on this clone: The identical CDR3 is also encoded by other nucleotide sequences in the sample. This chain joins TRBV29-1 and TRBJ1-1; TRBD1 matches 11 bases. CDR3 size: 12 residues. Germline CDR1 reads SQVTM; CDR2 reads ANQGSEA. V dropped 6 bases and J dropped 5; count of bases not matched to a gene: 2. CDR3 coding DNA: TGCAGCGTCGGGACAGGGGGAACTGAAGCTTTCTTT. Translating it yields CSVGTGGTEAFF.

The CDR3 nucleotides read TGTGCCAGTACCCCCGGACTAGCGGGGGCAACTAGCACAGATACGCAGTATTTT. It encodes CASTPGLAGATSTDTQYF. The chain employs TRBV19 and TRBJ2-3, with 13 bases identical to TRBD2. The V gene's germline CDR1 is LNHDA and CDR2 SQIVND (reference sequence). Unmatched junction bases numbered 10, after V lost 7 bases and J lost 0 bases. This CDR3 contains 18 residues. The entire variable domain, with the rest obtained from reference TRBV19 and TRBJ2-3, is as follows: DGGITQSPKYLFRKEGQNVTLSCEQNLNHDAMYWYRQDPGQGLRLIYYSQIVNDFQKGDIAEGYSVSREKKESFPLTVTSAQKNPTAFYLCASTPGLAGATSTDTQYFGPGTRLTVL.

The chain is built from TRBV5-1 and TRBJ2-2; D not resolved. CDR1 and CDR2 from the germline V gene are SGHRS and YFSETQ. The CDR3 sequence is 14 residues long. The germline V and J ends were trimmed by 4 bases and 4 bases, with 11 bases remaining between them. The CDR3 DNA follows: TGCGCCAGCAGCCCCTTTCAGGTCACCGGGGAGCTGTTTTTT. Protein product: CASSPFQVTGELFF.

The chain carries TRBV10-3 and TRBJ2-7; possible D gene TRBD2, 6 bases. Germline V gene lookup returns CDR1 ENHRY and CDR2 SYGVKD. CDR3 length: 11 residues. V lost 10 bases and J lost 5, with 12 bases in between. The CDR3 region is CATGGINEQYF. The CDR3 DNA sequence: TGTGCCACCGGGGGTATCAACGAGCAGTACTTC.

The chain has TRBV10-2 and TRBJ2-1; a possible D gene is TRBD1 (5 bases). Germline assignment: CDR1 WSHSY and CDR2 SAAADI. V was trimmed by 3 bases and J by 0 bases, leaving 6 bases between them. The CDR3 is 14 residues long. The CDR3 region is CASSEGDSYNEQFF. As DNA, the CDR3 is TGCGCCAGCAGTGAAGGGGACTCCTACAATGAGCAGTTCTTC.

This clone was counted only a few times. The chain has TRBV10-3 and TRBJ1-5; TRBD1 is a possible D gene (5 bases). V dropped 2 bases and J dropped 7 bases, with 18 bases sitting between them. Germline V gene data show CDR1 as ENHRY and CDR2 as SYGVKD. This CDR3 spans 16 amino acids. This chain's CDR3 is CAISELGQGQGQPQHF. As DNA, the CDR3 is TGTGCCATCAGTGAGCTCGGGCAGGGTCAAGGACAGCCCCAGCATTTT.

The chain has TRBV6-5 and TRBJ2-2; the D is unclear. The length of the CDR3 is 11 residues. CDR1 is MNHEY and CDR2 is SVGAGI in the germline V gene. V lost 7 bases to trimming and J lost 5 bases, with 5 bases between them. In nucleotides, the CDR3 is TGTGCCAGCAAGACTACCGGGGAGCTGTTTTTT. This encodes CASKTTGELFF.

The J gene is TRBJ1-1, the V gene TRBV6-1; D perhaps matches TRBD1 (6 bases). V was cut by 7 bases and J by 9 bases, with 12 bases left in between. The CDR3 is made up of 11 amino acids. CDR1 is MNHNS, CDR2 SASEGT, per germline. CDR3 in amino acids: CASTQGAQAFF. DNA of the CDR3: TGTGCCAGCACACAGGGTGCACAAGCTTTCTTT.